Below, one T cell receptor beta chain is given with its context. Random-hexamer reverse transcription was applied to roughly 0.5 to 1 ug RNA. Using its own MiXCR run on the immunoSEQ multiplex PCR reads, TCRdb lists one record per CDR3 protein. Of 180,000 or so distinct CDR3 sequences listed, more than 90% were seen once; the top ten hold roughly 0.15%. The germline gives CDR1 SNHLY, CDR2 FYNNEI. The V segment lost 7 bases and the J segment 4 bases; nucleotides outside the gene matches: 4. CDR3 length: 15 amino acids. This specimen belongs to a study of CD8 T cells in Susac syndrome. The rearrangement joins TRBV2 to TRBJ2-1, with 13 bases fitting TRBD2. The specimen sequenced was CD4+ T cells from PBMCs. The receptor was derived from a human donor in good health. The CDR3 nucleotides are TGTGCCAGCAAACCGACTAGCGGGGGGTACAATGAGCAGTTCTTC. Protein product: CASKPTSGGYNEQFF.